Following are 20 T cell receptor beta chains from one sample sequenced in a study of radiotherapy plus CTLA-4 blockade in lung cancer. Generated by immunoSEQ multiplex PCR, the TCRdb table keeps only in-frame clones and is missing some. The sample shows 90,000 to 95,000 clones, about 83% of them seen only once. The material sequenced was peripheral blood, taken from a patient treated with radiotherapy plus ipilimumab. The receptor source for this set is a human donor with non-small cell lung cancer who had stable disease on radiotherapy plus ipilimumab.

The rearrangement links TRBV27 to TRBJ2-7; possible D gene TRBD1, 6 bases. This CDR3 contains 16 residues. The V gene lost 2 bases and the J gene lost 2 bases, with 16 bases spanning the gap. Germline CDR1 is MNHEY and CDR2 is SMNVEV (reference sequence). CDR3 loop: CASSLVGQLSTYEQYF. In DNA, the CDR3 is TGTGCCAGCAGTTTAGTTGGACAGTTAAGTACCTACGAGCAGTACTTC.

The V and J genes are TRBV7-8 and TRBJ1-1, with 9 bases fitting TRBD1. The CDR3 is 15 amino acids. V lost 4 bases to trimming and J lost 4 bases; unmatched junction nucleotides: 7. The V gene's germline CDR1 is SGHVS and CDR2 FQNEAQ. Here the CDR3 DNA reads TGTGCCAGCAGCTCAACAGGGGGCGTGGGCACTGAAGCTTTCTTT. It codes for CASSSTGGVGTEAFF. The full variable domain, completed using reference TRBV7-8 and TRBJ1-1, is GAGVSQSPRYKVAKRGQDVALRCDPISGHVSLFWYQQALGQGPEFLTYFQNEAQLDKSGLPSDRFFAERPEGSVSTLKIQRTQQEDSAVYLCASSSTGGVGTEAFFGQGTRLTVV.

The gene calls are TRBV2 and TRBJ2-1, with D possibly matching TRBD1 (6 bases). V lost 6 bases and J lost 1, with 7 bases in between. CDR1 is SNHLY, CDR2 FYNNEI, per germline. The CDR3 length is 13 residues. The CDR3 bases are TGTGCCAGCAGCAGGGGTTCCTACAATGAGCAGTTCTTC. Protein product: CASSRGSYNEQFF.

Regarding this clone: Other nucleotide sequences in the sample specify the same CDR3. The J gene is TRBJ1-5, the V gene TRBV12-2. TRBV12-2 represents a pseudogene. This CDR3 contains 15 residues. CDR3 residues: CASRLPREGNQPQHF. CDR3 bases: TGTGCAAGTCGCTTACCAAGGGAGGGCAATCAGCCCCAGCATTTT.

The V and J genes are TRBV5-4 and TRBJ1-1, with 7 bases identical to TRBD1. The V and J ends lost 3 bases and 2 bases, in that order; junction bases with no gene match: 1. CDR3 size: 13 residues. Germline V lookup: CDR1 SGHNT, CDR2 YYREEE (reference sequence). CDR3: CASSWDSNTEAFF. The CDR3 DNA reads TGTGCCAGCAGCTGGGACAGCAACACTGAAGCTTTCTTT.

The chain employs TRBV11-2 and TRBJ2-1; 9 bases agree with TRBD2. Germline loops: CDR1 SGHAT, CDR2 FQNNGV. J was trimmed by 3 bases and V by 8 bases; bases with no gene match: 8. This CDR3 region has 15 residues. CDR3 residues: CASGSRLAVYNEQFF. The CDR3 DNA sequence: TGTGCCAGCGGGTCGAGACTAGCGGTCTACAATGAGCAGTTCTTC.

The chain uses TRBV7-3 and TRBJ1-2; 10 positions match TRBD1. Germline V lookup: CDR1 SGHTA, CDR2 FQGTGA. CDR3 size: 15 residues. V lost 4 bases, J lost 1 base, and 3 bases stayed unmatched. The CDR3 DNA reads TGTGCCAGCAGCTGGACAGGGGGGAATAACTATGGCTACACCTTC. Protein product: CASSWTGGNNYGYTF. Supplemented by reference TRBV7-3 and TRBJ1-2, the full variable domain reads GAGVSQTPSNKVTEKGKYVELRCDPISGHTALYWYRQSLGQGPEFLIYFQGTGAADDSGLPNDRFFAVRPEGSVSTLKIQRTERGDSAVYLCASSWTGGNNYGYTFGSGTRLTVV.

This clone was observed a handful of times. The chain employs TRBV5-1 and TRBJ2-1, with 13 positions matching TRBD2. J gave up 9 bases and V 4 bases, and 10 bases lay outside the gene matches. CDR1 and CDR2 (germline): SGHRS, YFSETQ. This CDR3 comprises 16 residues. In DNA form, the CDR3 reads TGCGCCAGCAGCCCAACCCGACTAGCGGGAGGTGGTGAGCAGTTCTTC. Its protein product is CASSPTRLAGGGEQFF.

The chain recombines TRBV7-9 with TRBJ2-3; D ambiguous. This CDR3 region has 15 residues. Germline V CDR1 and CDR2: SEHNR, FQNEAQ (reference sequence). Trimming stripped 1 base from V and 0 bases from J, with 8 bases between. DNA for the CDR3: TGTGCCAGCAGCTTAGGGCAGGATAGCACAGATACGCAGTATTTT. Translating it yields CASSLGQDSTDTQYF.

This clone was recorded once. The chain carries TRBV7-3 and TRBJ1-1; D is unresolved. Germline loops: CDR1 SGHTA, CDR2 FQGTGA. The CDR3 spans 13 residues. V dropped 6 bases and J dropped 1 base, with 9 bases sitting between them. The CDR3 nucleotides read TGTGCCAGCAGTTTCACACCGAACACTGAAGCTTTCTTT. Protein: CASSFTPNTEAFF.

The rearrangement joins TRBV28 to TRBJ1-5; possibly TRBD1 for D (6 bases). CDR1 is MDHEN, CDR2 SYDVKM, per germline. The CDR3 runs to 14 residues. Trimming removed 10 bases at V and 2 bases at J, with 15 bases between. Here the CDR3 reads CAIQGWRGNQPQHF. For the CDR3, the DNA is TGTGCCATCCAGGGGTGGAGAGGCAATCAGCCCCAGCATTTT.

V and J are TRBV4-1 and TRBJ2-3, with D unresolved. The V end lost 3 bases, the J end lost 2 bases, and 9 bases lay between the germline ends. Germline CDR1 is MGHRA and CDR2 is YSYEKL. The CDR3 covers 14 residues. The CDR3 region has the DNA TGCGCCAGCAGCCAGTCTCCTAACACAGATACGCAGTATTTT. Its protein product is CASSQSPNTDTQYF.

The chain recombines TRBV7-9 with TRBJ2-2, with D maybe TRBD2 (6 bases). Between the trimmed V and J ends, which lost 5 bases and 5 bases, there was a span of 12 bases. The CDR3 sequence is 14 residues long. Germline V lookup: CDR1 SEHNR, CDR2 FQNEAQ (reference sequence). The CDR3 loop reads CASSPPRGTGELFF. The CDR3 DNA reads TGTGCCAGCAGCCCCCCCCGGGGGACCGGGGAGCTGTTTTTT.

V is TRBV7-7 and J is TRBJ1-1; D not resolved. This CDR3 comprises 15 residues. The V end lost 1 base, the J end lost 4 bases, and 13 bases lay between the germline ends. Germline V lookup: CDR1 SSHAT, CDR2 FNYEAQ (reference sequence). This CDR3 is CASSLGWGGSTEAFF. The CDR3 DNA is TGTGCCAGCAGCTTAGGTTGGGGAGGTAGCACTGAAGCTTTCTTT. The complete variable domain, with remaining parts taken from reference TRBV7-7 and TRBJ1-1, reads GAGVSQSPRYKVTKRGQDVTLRCDPISSHATLYWYQQALGQGPEFLTYFNYEAQPDKSGLPSDRFSAERPEGSISTLTIQRTEQRDSAMYRCASSLGWGGSTEAFFGQGTRLTVV.

The chain has TRBV19 and TRBJ1-1; 9 positions match TRBD1. Germline V gives CDR1 LNHDA, CDR2 SQIVND (reference sequence). This CDR3 spans 13 amino acids. Unmatched junction bases numbered 3, after V lost 5 bases and J lost 5 bases. The CDR3 nucleotides read TGTGCCAGTAGTTCGGACAGGGGAACTGAAGCTTTCTTT. Its protein product is CASSSDRGTEAFF.

The chain links TRBV7-2 to TRBJ2-5; D may be TRBD2 (6 bases). The DNA matches TRBJ2-7 better at its end, which makes the J call doubtful. The CDR3 sequence is 15 residues long. CDR1 and CDR2 from the germline V gene are SGHTA and FQGNSA. CDR3 sequence reads: CASSKTGRETYEQYF. For the CDR3, the DNA is TGTGCCAGCAGCAAAACCGGACGGGAGACCTACGAGCAGTACTTC.

The chain combines TRBV18 with TRBJ2-1, with 7 positions matching TRBD2. V shed 3 bases and J 10 bases; nucleotides not matched to a gene: 12. CDR3 size: 15 residues. Germline V gene data show CDR1 as KGHSH and CDR2 as LQKENI. This chain's CDR3 is CASSPGTARGGEQFF. The CDR3 nucleotides are TGTGCCAGCTCACCGGGGACTGCGCGGGGAGGGGAGCAGTTCTTC. The full variable domain, with the rest looked up from reference TRBV18 and TRBJ2-1, is NAGVMQNPRHLVRRRGQEARLRCSPMKGHSHVYWYRQLPEEGLKFMVYLQKENIIDESGMPKERFSAEFPKEGPSILRIQQVVRGDSAAYFCASSPGTARGGEQFFGPGTRLTVL.

This chain joins TRBV11-2 and TRBJ2-1, with D maybe TRBD2 (8 bases). The CDR3 consists of 16 residues. Germline CDR1 is SGHAT and CDR2 is FQNNGV. V was cut by 5 bases and J by 9 bases, with 23 bases left in between. Here the CDR3 reads CASSPLTGGAGGEQFF. The CDR3 DNA follows: TGTGCCAGCAGCCCCCTCACCGGGGGGGCAGGGGGTGAGCAGTTCTTC.

The gene calls are TRBV9 and TRBJ1-5; tentative D call: TRBD1 (5 bases). This CDR3 region has 10 residues. Germline V lookup: CDR1 SGDLS, CDR2 YYNGEE. The germline V and J ends were trimmed by 9 bases and 6 bases, with 7 bases remaining between them. In DNA, the CDR3 is TGTGCCACGGGGGGTCAGCCCCAGCATTTT. Translating gives CATGGQPQHF.

In its sample, this clone was seen a few times. The genes are TRBV21-1 and TRBJ2-7; TRBD1, as called in the table, went unchecked against the DNA. TRBV21-1 represents a pseudogene. The length of the CDR3 is 16 residues. This CDR3 reads CASSKVGTNLCYEQYF. The CDR3 region has the DNA TGTGCCAGCAGCAAGGTCGGGACAAATCTCTGTTACGAGCAGTACTTC.